Shown below are 11 T cell receptor beta chains from a single sample sequenced in a study of shared clonotypes between healthy human individuals. Libraries were prepared by immunoSEQ multiplex PCR; TCRdb keeps only in-frame clonotypes and omits some of them. The profile shows hundreds of thousands of clones, 74% of them singletons. The sample taken for sequencing was memory CD4+ T cells sorted from blood. Subset of the sample: CD45RA-negative fraction. Every receptor here comes from a woman aged 25 to 45 in good health.

Concerning this clone itself: A read error is possible here, since a much larger clone lies one base away. V is TRBV19 and J is TRBJ1-4; TRBD1 aligns across 7 bases. The CDR3 length is 16 residues. Germline V lookup: CDR1 LNHDA, CDR2 SQIVND (reference sequence). V was clipped by 1 base and J by 3 bases; unmatched bases: 5. The CDR3 sequence is CASSIGRGFPNEKLFF. The CDR3 DNA is TGTGCCAGTAGTATAGGCAGGGGGTTCCCTAATGAAAAACTGTTTTTT. The whole variable domain, remainder taken from reference TRBV19 and TRBJ1-4, is DGGITQSPKYLFRKEGQNVTLSCEQNLNHDAMYWYRQDPGQGLRLIYYSQIVNDFQKGDIAEGYSVSREKKESFPLTVTSAQKNPTAFYLCASSIGRGFPNEKLFFGSGTQLSVL.

As concerns this clone: It may be a read error: a sequence one base away is much more abundant. This CDR3 is also generated by other DNA sequences in the sample. The chain combines TRBV5-1 with TRBJ1-3; D gene ambiguous. Germline V gene lookup returns CDR1 SGHRS and CDR2 YFSETQ. V lost 0 bases and J lost 3, with 4 bases in between. The CDR3 is made up of 13 amino acids. This CDR3 is CASSLDSGNTIYF. CDR3 DNA sequence: TGCGCCAGCAGCTTGGACAGTGGAAACACCATATATTTT.

The CDR3 coding sequence is TGTGCCAGCCGGGTACGACTAGCGGGCACAGATACGCAGTATTTT. Amino acids: CASRVRLAGTDTQYF. The chain carries TRBV2 and TRBJ2-3; TRBD2 matches 9 bases. In germline, CDR1 is SNHLY, CDR2 FYNNEI. The junction had 7 bases not matched to a gene; V was cut back by 8 bases and J by 1 base. There are 15 residues in the CDR3.

This clone appeared once. The sample carries other DNA sequences with the same CDR3. The gene calls are TRBV28 and TRBJ1-2; 10 bases map to TRBD1. Germline CDR1 is MDHEN and CDR2 is SYDVKM. The CDR3 consists of 15 residues. The V and J ends lost 4 bases and 2 bases, in that order; junction bases with no gene match: 4. This chain's CDR3 is CASSSPGQGNYGYTF. CDR3 in DNA: TGTGCCAGCAGTTCGCCGGGACAGGGGAACTATGGCTACACCTTC.

CDR3 nucleotides: TGTGCCAGCAGTTCAGGACACAACACTGAAGCTTTCTTT. This translates into CASSSGHNTEAFF. This sequence joins TRBV28 and TRBJ1-1; weak D call: TRBD1 (5 bases). Trimming took 4 bases from V and 2 from J, leaving 8 bases between them. Germline V lookup: CDR1 MDHEN, CDR2 SYDVKM. The CDR3 runs 13 residues.

This clone was detected a few times. The J gene is TRBJ2-5, the V gene TRBV7-8; tentatively, D is TRBD1 (6 bases). The CDR3 sequence is 11 residues long. V gave up 1 base and J gave up 9 bases, with 6 bases separating them. Germline V CDR1 and CDR2: SGHVS, FQNEAQ. CDR3 residues: CASSLGGPQYF. The CDR3 DNA reads TGTGCCAGCAGCTTAGGGGGGCCCCAGTACTTC.

The V gene is TRBV5-6, the J gene TRBJ2-2; 10 bases fit TRBD2. Germline CDR1 is SGHDT and CDR2 is YYEEEE. V shed 0 bases, J shed 2 bases, and the junction held 10 bases outside the gene matches. The CDR3 is made up of 19 amino acids. Here the CDR3 reads CASSLGTGLAASNTGELFF. CDR3 nucleotides: TGTGCCAGCAGCTTGGGCACCGGACTAGCGGCTAGTAACACCGGGGAGCTGTTTTTT.

The chain links TRBV19 to TRBJ1-4; no reliable D call. Germline CDR1 LNHDA, CDR2 SQIVND (reference sequence). Trimming cost V 11 bases and J 8 bases, with 18 bases left between them. The CDR3 is 13 amino acids. CDR3 DNA: TGTGCCGCTCAAGCGGGGTCGTACGAAAAACTGTTTTTT. As protein: CAAQAGSYEKLFF.

In this sample, this clone turned up a few times. The chain recombines TRBV2 with TRBJ2-7; perhaps TRBD2 as D (6 bases). V lost 6 bases, J lost 7 bases, and 16 bases lay in between. Per the germline V gene, CDR1 is SNHLY and CDR2 is FYNNEI. This CDR3 region has 13 residues. The CDR3 DNA follows: TGTGCCAGCAGAGAGACTAGACCCCAAGAGCAGTACTTC. Encoded protein: CASRETRPQEQYF.

This rearrangement joins TRBV7-9 to TRBJ2-7, with D maybe TRBD2 (6 bases). The CDR3 runs 13 residues. The germline V and J ends were trimmed by 8 bases and 3 bases, with 14 bases remaining between them. Germline V gene data show CDR1 as SEHNR and CDR2 as FQNEAQ (reference sequence). CDR3 in amino acids: CASGEEIVYEQYF. For the CDR3, the DNA is TGTGCCAGCGGGGAGGAAATTGTCTACGAGCAGTACTTC.

The J gene is TRBJ2-7, the V gene TRBV30; weak D call: TRBD1 (5 bases). The V gene's germline CDR1 is GTSNPN and CDR2 SVGIG (reference sequence). This CDR3 is built from 15 residues. V dropped 0 bases and J dropped 2 bases, with 14 bases sitting between them. The chain's CDR3 is CAWSVLIGVTYEQYF. CDR3 bases: TGTGCCTGGAGTGTACTGATAGGGGTTACCTACGAGCAGTACTTC.